This TCR beta chain was identified during a study of blood T cell repertoires in COVID-19 (dated by TCRdb to the early 2020s). Background on the whole study: The collaborator samples originated in the United States, Italy and Spain and spanned the acute and convalescent phases of COVID-19. The prospective study material was composed of cDNA or gDNA derived from T cells, B-cell-depleted T cells, or PBMCs. The repertoires were made available in a free public database intended to serve as a resource for research on the immune response to SARS-CoV-2. Subjects who had been exposed to COVID-19, were actively infected with it, or had recovered from it provided the deeply sampled blood TCRbeta repertoires that made up the dataset. Where available, HLA class I and class II types were obtained from metadata supplied by the sample provider rather than from assay-based typing. Nearly every sample came with metadata listing a de-identified subject ID, COVID-19 status, age in years and sex. The samples were drawn from two sources: the first 160 participants of the ongoing ImmuneRACE study, and 1,000 to 1,500 subjects contributed by 6 global collaborators.

Of note for this clone: Its target antigen remains unknown. No per-base quality is available; no much larger clone lies one base away.

The CDR3, cysteine through phenylalanine, is 15 amino acids long. The CDR3 DNA has 45 bases and is translated from base 1. Between the V and J ends, shortened by 3 bases and 5 bases respectively, the junction contains 17 bases. Reading the germline V gene gives CDR1 SGDLS and CDR2 YYNGEE. TCRbeta CDR3 regions were amplified from genomic DNA by means of the immunoSEQ Assay, a bias-controlled multiplex PCR. The source study handled its data this way. Nucleated cell counts per sample were estimated from amplification of reference gene primers within the assay. To quantify the absolute abundance of each unique TCRbeta CDR3 rearrangement, sequence reads were collapsed and filtered. For each sample, productive Simpson clonality was calculated as the square root of Simpson's diversity index across productive rearrangements. Drawn from immuneACCESS, this table holds only the in-frame rearrangements with V and J called that TCRdb kept. Clones are partly lost; checked studies trace under half to an unresolved V gene and leave the rest unexplained. V, J and clone size are taken as reported in that table, and D and trimming were inferred from the DNA itself. The sample table lists 170,000 or so clones, about 87% of them with a count of one. About 0.96% of the sample is in the top ten clones.

What the research found in general, with its limitations: Clinical and demographic metadata were provided uncurated, with the amount varying by source and participant.

Samples from volunteer blood donors who had recovered from COVID-19 were contributed by a second Seattle source. Each collaborating institution followed its own protocols to collect whole blood in K2EDTA tubes. For TCRbeta analysis, collaborator samples were shipped as frozen whole blood, as isolated PBMCs, or as DNA extracted from either sample type. This receptor was identified in a woman between 18 and 29 years old who had recovered from COVID-19. Recombination linked TRBV9 to TRBJ1-2, with TRBD1 tentatively as D gene (6 bases match). The sample taken for sequencing was peripheral blood. The CDR3 is CASSDNGQPTYGYTF. The DNA is as follows: TGTGCCAGCAGCGATAACGGACAGCCGACGTATGGCTACACCTTC.